Presented here are 5 T cell receptor beta chains from one specimen sequenced in a study of T-cell memory formation after mild COVID-19. TCRdb re-called the 5' RACE reads with MiXCR, one entry per CDR3 protein. The sample includes about 320,000 distinct CDR3 sequences, about 13% of them seen just once. Sequencing was performed on PBMCs or a T cell subset sorted from them (not recorded which). These TCRs come from a young man who had mild COVID-19 (a few samples of this study predate the infection). Cell type and time point are not known.

The sample holds a few counts of this clonotype. The gene calls are TRBV7-3 and TRBJ2-3; D assignment may be TRBD1 or TRBD2 (6 bases each). Per the germline V gene, CDR1 is SGHTA and CDR2 is FQGTGA. The CDR3 sequence is 13 residues long. Trimming removed 3 bases at V and 8 bases at J, with 12 bases between. In DNA, the CDR3 is TGTGCCAGCAGCTTCCCGGGGGCTGGTACGCAGTATTTT. Translation gives CASSFPGAGTQYF.

J is TRBJ2-1 and V is TRBV5-1; TRBD1 agrees at 9 bases. V gave up 0 bases and J gave up 3 bases; unmatched junction bases: 10. CDR1 and CDR2 (germline): SGHRS, YFSETQ. This CDR3 spans 18 amino acids. DNA for the CDR3: TGCGCCAGCAGCTTGGCCGGGACAGGGTCAATATTCTACAATGAGCAGTTCTTC. This translates into CASSLAGTGSIFYNEQFF.

The rearrangement uses TRBV5-4 and TRBJ2-7; TRBD1 or TRBD2 may be the D gene (6 bases each). CDR3 length equals 13 residues. Trimming took 1 base from V and 7 from J, leaving 12 bases between them. Germline-derived CDR1 and CDR2 are SGHNT and YYREEE (reference sequence). For the CDR3, the DNA is TGTGCCAGCAGCTTGTGGGGGGCGGGTGAGCAGTACTTC. Protein product: CASSLWGAGEQYF.

The sample holds a few counts of this clonotype. This chain joins TRBV5-5 and TRBJ1-4, with no clear D. Trimming left V 4 bases short and J 8 bases short, with 9 bases between. Germline CDR1 is SGHKS and CDR2 is YYEKEE (reference sequence). This CDR3 comprises 12 residues. CDR3 amino acids: CASSRSQEKLFF. Written as DNA, the CDR3 is TGTGCCAGCAGCCGCTCTCAGGAAAAACTGTTTTTT.

The rearrangement uses TRBV3-1 and TRBJ2-7; D is unresolved. The V gene's germline CDR1 is LGHDT and CDR2 YNNKEL (reference sequence). The V gene lost 1 base and the J gene lost 3 bases, with 4 bases spanning the gap. The CDR3 runs to 12 residues. The CDR3 loop is CASSQAVYEQYF. The CDR3 DNA reads as TGTGCCAGCAGCCAAGCTGTCTACGAGCAGTACTTC.